This TCR beta chain was documented in a study of spatial heterogeneity in lung cancer. Study-wide points: One measure, the expanded intratumoral alpha and beta TCR count, tracked tumor mutation counts.

TCRdb reprocessed the 5' RACE reads via MiXCR and lists one record per CDR3 protein. The sample records roughly 8,400 distinct CDR3 sequences, approximately 5.3% being singletons. Trimming took 6 bases from V and 9 from J, leaving 18 bases between them. This CDR3 comprises 13 residues. Germline V CDR1 and CDR2: SQVTM, ANQGSEA. Indicated time point: sample taken at primary tumor resection. This clonotype was detected ten times or more. What it binds is not known. The receptor was isolated from a male donor with early-stage non-small cell lung cancer. The input for sequencing was lung tumor tissue, taken at surgery. The chain links TRBV29-1 to TRBJ2-4; D tentatively reads TRBD1 or TRBD2 (7 bases each). This chain's CDR3 is CSVVEQGRVIQYF. The CDR3 DNA reads TGCAGCGTCGTGGAACAGGGGAGGGTCATTCAGTACTTC.